This T cell receptor (beta chain) was captured by sequencing in a study of human T cells and chemical hapten exposure. Study-wide points: TCRs exceeding a frequency of 1 in 1000 stayed unchanged under DPC sensitization. There was alopecia in the donors, so their immune response may differ from that of healthy people.

This CDR3 is 11 amino acids long. The germline CDR1 and CDR2 sequences are SEHNR and FQNEAQ (reference sequence). V gave up 5 bases and J gave up 4 bases, with 5 bases separating them. Time point specified: patch test 2, 6 weeks after DPC sensitization. Treatment indicated: therapeutic diphenylcyclopropenone sensitization with weekly scalp DPC. The study enrolled 18 to 70-year-old alopecia patients suitable for DPC. This clonotype has a count of ten or more. What it binds is not known. TCRdb called the RACE reads again in MiXCR, with one record for every CDR3 protein. The table shows approximately 87,000 distinct CDR3 sequences, with roughly 11% occurring only once.

The genes are TRBV7-9 and TRBJ2-5; D is unresolved. The clonotype originates from a woman aged 40 to 50 with alopecia areata. Some clones in this sample may be carry-over from other donors' samples. Sequenced material: whole blood, taken in connection with sensitization to the hapten diphenylcyclopropenone (DPC). The CDR3: CASSGPETQYF. The CDR3 DNA follows: TGTGCCAGCAGCGGGCCAGAGACCCAGTACTTC.